These 8 T cell receptor beta chains originate from one sample sequenced in a study of CD8+ T cells in alopecia areata. It was cDNA, reverse transcribed from extracted RNA, that served as the sequencing template. Generated by immunoSEQ multiplex PCR, the TCRdb table keeps only in-frame clones and is missing some. The sample lists some 98,000 clones, approximately 60% occurring once. Specified treatment: oral pan-JAK inhibitor, 5-10 mg twice daily. The sequencing here drew on CD8+ T cells sorted from blood, taken at week 4, from a patient treated with tofacitinib. These receptors all come from a human donor with alopecia areata.

J is TRBJ2-7 and V is TRBV5-1; no clear D. From germline, CDR1 is SGHRS and CDR2 YFSETQ. Trimming shortened V by 3 bases and J by 3 bases, and 10 bases separated the two germline ends. The CDR3 has 13 residues. The CDR3 region is CASSSPPDYEQYF. For the CDR3, the DNA is TGCGCCAGCAGCTCCCCGCCCGACTACGAGCAGTACTTC.

V is TRBV6-5 and J is TRBJ2-7; 7 nucleotides line up with TRBD2. Trimming removed 3 bases from V and 3 bases from J; junction bases left unmatched: 8. Germline V gives CDR1 MNHEY, CDR2 SVGAGI. The length of the CDR3 is 15 residues. The CDR3 nucleotides are TGTGCCAGCAGTTATGAGGGCGGGAGACGCTACGAGCAGTACTTC. Encoded protein: CASSYEGGRRYEQYF.

J is TRBJ1-6 and V is TRBV5-6, with D tentatively TRBD1 (5 bases). V lost 4 bases and J 4 bases, leaving 12 bases between the germline ends. The CDR3 loop spans 15 amino acids. Germline CDR1 is SGHDT and CDR2 is YYEEEE. The CDR3 region is CASSGLQGYNSPLHF. The CDR3 DNA follows: TGTGCCAGCAGCGGACTTCAGGGTTATAATTCACCCCTCCACTTT.

This clone occurred a few times. The chain joins TRBV7-9 to TRBJ1-1; no definite D call. The V gene's germline CDR1 is SEHNR and CDR2 FQNEAQ (reference sequence). This CDR3 region has 16 residues. V was cut by 1 base and J by 4 bases, with 16 bases left in between. CDR3 nucleotide sequence: TGTGCCAGCAGCTTAGTTAGTCGGGGTAAGGTCACTGAAGCTTTCTTT. This codes for CASSLVSRGKVTEAFF. Combining the CDR3 with reference TRBV7-9 and TRBJ1-1 gives the whole variable domain DTGVSQNPRHKITKRGQNVTFRCDPISEHNRLYWYRQTLGQGPEFLTYFQNEAQLEKSRLLSDRFSAERPKGSFSTLEIQRTEQGDSAMYLCASSLVSRGKVTEAFFGQGTRLTVV.

The genes are TRBV29-1 and TRBJ1-2, with 10 bases matching TRBD1. The V gene's germline CDR1 is SQVTM and CDR2 ANQGSEA. Trimming took 5 bases from V and 4 from J; bases not matched to a gene: 7. The CDR3 totals 14 residues. This CDR3 reads CSVQGTGAFYGYTF. CDR3 coding DNA: TGCAGCGTTCAAGGGACAGGGGCCTTCTATGGCTACACCTTC.

A few counts support this clone. The V and J genes are TRBV23-1 and TRBJ2-5; perhaps TRBD1 as D (6 bases). TRBV23-1 is given ORF status, its function remaining uncertain. V was shortened by 3 bases and J by 2 bases, with 16 bases between the two germline ends. The length of the CDR3 is 16 residues. CDR3 sequence: CASSQDGTYRQETQYF. The DNA of the CDR3 is TGCGCCAGCAGTCAGGACGGGACATACCGACAAGAGACCCAGTACTTC.

This rearrangement joins TRBV20-1 to TRBJ1-5; D perhaps matches TRBD1 (5 bases). The CDR3 runs 11 residues. V lost 0 bases to trimming and J lost 11 bases, with 8 bases between them. The germline V gene encodes CDR1 DFQATT and CDR2 SNEGSKA (reference sequence). CDR3 DNA sequence: TGCAGTGCTAGAGAGGGGGTGGCCCAGCATTTT. Translation gives CSAREGVAQHF.

This clone has a handful of counts. CDR3 coding DNA: TGCAGCGCCCGGGTGAGCTCCTACAATGAGCAGTTCTTC. Protein product: CSARVSSYNEQFF. The V gene is TRBV29-1, the J gene TRBJ2-1; D remains ambiguous. This CDR3 is built from 13 residues. The germline CDR1 and CDR2 sequences are SQVTM and ANQGSEA. Deletions cut 7 bases from V and 0 bases from J, with 10 bases between.